This entry features one T cell receptor beta chain sequence. The target antigen is unknown. V lost 7 bases and J 5 bases, leaving 8 bases between the germline ends. The CDR3 runs to 11 residues. The V gene's germline CDR1 is LNHDA and CDR2 SQIVND (reference sequence). Treatment given: roughly ten-day PBMC culture with coronavirus spike peptide pools or control peptides (ViraFEST assay). The data stem from a study of vaccination and CD4 T cells after COVID-19. Overall study context: Recovered-phase convalescent patients showed SARS-CoV-2 positivity by nasal swab PCR; roughly ten were mild, one severe. Participants got two doses of BNT162b2 or mRNA-1273 vaccine. Points from the study as a whole: Convalescent patients' vaccine-specific clones were spike mono-reactive in 304 of 307 cases.

Sequenced with the Oncomine TCR Beta short-read assay was DNA taken from cultured CD4+ T cells. Scientists extracted genomic DNA from CD4+ T cells grown in culture. A single record per CDR3 protein comes from TCRdb applying MiXCR to the PCR reads. Found here are around 19,000 distinct CDR3 sequences, about two fifths of them singletons; the top ten hold around 6.6%. This chain uses TRBV19 with TRBJ1-1, with D unresolved. The sample consisted of CD4+ T cells from blood, cultured in vitro, taken before SARS-CoV-2 vaccination. The clonotype originates from a human donor who had recovered from COVID-19. CDR3 DNA sequence: TGTGCCAGTATCCGACGGACTGAAGCTTTCTTT. Translating it yields CASIRRTEAFF.